Sequencing of this TCR beta chain was carried out in a study of blood T cell repertoires in COVID-19 (dated by TCRdb to the early 2020s). As for the study more broadly: Samples covering the acute and convalescent phases of COVID-19 were provided by collaborators in the United States, Italy and Spain. Nearly every sample came with metadata listing a de-identified subject ID, COVID-19 status, age in years and sex. Deeply sampled blood TCRbeta repertoires from subjects exposed to, actively infected with, or recovered from COVID-19 were included in the dataset. The prospective study material was composed of cDNA or gDNA derived from T cells, B-cell-depleted T cells, or PBMCs. The samples were drawn from two sources: the first 160 participants of the ongoing ImmuneRACE study, and 950 to 1,500 subjects contributed by 6 global collaborators. Where available, HLA class I and class II types were taken from metadata supplied by the sample provider and were not determined by assay-based typing. The repertoires were made available in a free public database intended to serve as a resource for research on the immune response to SARS-CoV-2. What the study reported, not specific to this receptor: The quantity of clinical and demographic metadata differed by source and by participant and was supplied without curation.

Each collaborating institution followed its own protocols to collect whole blood in K2EDTA tubes. For TCRbeta analysis, collaborators shipped samples as frozen whole blood, isolated PBMCs, or DNA extracted from either of those sample types. This clone is a singleton in its sample. Its antigen specificity is not known. It has no much larger one-base neighbor in the sample; base qualities were not kept. The immunoSEQ Assay, a bias-controlled multiplex PCR, was used to amplify TCRbeta CDR3 regions from genomic DNA. As for the original processing: The number of nucleated cells in each sample was estimated by amplification of reference gene primers within the assay. To quantify the absolute abundance of each unique TCRbeta CDR3 rearrangement, sequence reads were collapsed and filtered. Productive Simpson clonality was computed per sample as the square root of Simpson's diversity index over productive rearrangements. TCRdb provides this immuneACCESS table in a form limited to in-frame rearrangements. Some clones are lacking; in checked studies, under half of them reflect an unresolved V gene, and why the rest are absent is not known. V and J calls and clone size follow that table, whereas D and trimming were derived from the DNA. Counted in this sample were under 80,000 clones; around 86% of them appeared once. The top ten constitute approximately 12% of the sample.

Specimen: peripheral blood. This TCR was recovered from a human donor in a cohort sampled during active COVID-19.

CDR3 sequence: CASLMDRENTEAFF. The nucleotide sequence is TGTGCCAGCCTGATGGACAGAGAGAACACTGAAGCTTTCTTT. The sequence links TRBV7-9 to TRBJ1-1; tentative D gene TRBD1, with 6 bases matching. The germline V gene (reference sequence) specifies SEHNR as CDR1 and FQNEAQ as CDR2. Measured from the cysteine to the phenylalanine, the CDR3 is 14 residues long. CDR3 DNA is the only sequence kept; it has 42 bases, read in frame from the first base. Trimming costs V 8 bases and J 1 base, and their ends lie 14 bases apart. Beyond the CDR3, the reference TRBV7-9 and TRBJ1-1 genes provide the residues; the full variable domain reads: DTGVSQNPRHKITKRGQNVTFRCDPISEHNRLYWYRQTLGQGPEFLTYFQNEAQLEKSRLLSDRFSAERPKGSFSTLEIQRTEQGDSAMYLCASLMDRENTEAFFGQGTRLTVV.